This is a list of T cell receptor beta chains from one sample in a study of OX40 agonist ivuxolimab in advanced cancers. This table comes from immunoSEQ multiplex PCR, and its TCRdb copy is limited to in-frame clones, with some not included. Among about 91,000 clones listed, 87% were seen once. Source: CD4+ or CD8+ T cells sorted from blood, taken in a trial of the OX40 agonist ivuxolimab. The source is an adult with an advanced solid tumor such as melanoma, head and neck, liver or kidney cancer. The CDR3 runs from the conserved cysteine through the conserved F or W. D genes are given only for firm matches. Some rows mark clone size as missing; the rest say once, few, many or name a class of expanded clone.

CDR3nt,CDR3aa,v_gene,j_gene,abundance,d_gene
TGTGCCAGCGGAACAGAGGCCCAAGAGACCCAGTACTTC,CASGTEAQETQYF,TRBV2,TRBJ2-5,once,.
TGTGCCAGCGGGACAGTCCTGCCAGGAAACACCATATATTTT,CASGTVLPGNTIYF,TRBV19,TRBJ1-3,.,TRBD1
TGTGCCACCAGCAGAGAAGGGCAGACTAACACCGGGGAGCTGTTTTTT,CATSREGQTNTGELFF,TRBV15,TRBJ2-2,few,.
TGCGCCAGCAGCCCCGGGTCTCAGAGCTCCTACGAGCAGTACTTC,CASSPGSQSSYEQYF,TRBV10-1,TRBJ2-7,.,.
TGCGCCAGCAGCCCGATCGGACTAGTCCAAGAGACCCAGTACTTC,CASSPIGLVQETQYF,TRBV4-1,TRBJ2-5,.,TRBD2
TGCGCCAGCAGCTTGGGTAGGGGGGGGGCCGTAGCGAATGAGCAGTTCTTC,CASSLGRGGAVANEQFF,TRBV5-1,TRBJ2-1,.,.
TGTGCCAGCAGCGTAGCACAAGGTGGCGGGGGGGGAGGCTATGGCTACACCTTC,CASSVAQGGGGGGYGYTF,TRBV9,TRBJ1-2,.,.
TGTGCCAGCAGGACAAGGGCGGGCTCCTACGAGCAGTACTTC,CASRTRAGSYEQYF,TRBV6-1,TRBJ2-7,few,.
TGTGCCAGCATCAACACCGGGACAGCCTTTGGCGGCTACACCTTC,CASINTGTAFGGYTF,TRBV6-1,TRBJ1-2,.,TRBD1
TGTGCCAGCAGTGCGACATTCATAGTTATTAATTCACCCCTCCACTTT,CASSATFIVINSPLHF,TRBV6-1,TRBJ1-6,.,.
TGTGCCATCAGTGAGTCGGGGAGAGTAACTGAAGCTTTCTTT,CAISESGRVTEAFF,TRBV10-3,TRBJ1-1,.,.
TGTGCCAGTTCGGACGAAGGCGGATCTCAGCCCCAGCATTTT,CASSDEGGSQPQHF,TRBV2,TRBJ1-5,.,.
TGTGCCAGCAGCTTAGAGGGACAGACCTATGGCTACACCTTC,CASSLEGQTYGYTF,TRBV7-8,TRBJ1-2,.,TRBD1
TGTGCCAGCAGCTTAGTAGGTGGGGGCGCAGGGGATACGCAGTATTTT,CASSLVGGGAGDTQYF,TRBV7-9,TRBJ2-3,.,.
TGCGCCAGCAGCTTGACTAGCGGGGGCTCAAACTCCTACAATGAGCAGTTCTTC,CASSLTSGGSNSYNEQFF,TRBV5-1,TRBJ2-1,.,TRBD2
TGCGCCAGCAGCTTGGGCGGGTTTAACTATGGCTACACCTTC,CASSLGGFNYGYTF,TRBV5-1,TRBJ1-2,once,.
TGTGCCAGCTCCTCACCACCCTTCTCCTACGAGCAGTACTTC,CASSSPPFSYEQYF,TRBV18,TRBJ2-7,.,.
TGTGCCAGCAGCTTGGAACCGGGCACTGAAGCTTTCTTT,CASSLEPGTEAFF,TRBV7-2,TRBJ1-1,once,.
TGCAGCGTCCAGGAAAACACCATATATTTT,CSVQENTIYF,TRBV29-1,TRBJ1-3,.,.
TGTGCCAGCACAAACCCGGGACAGGGCCCCAATGAGCAGTTCTTC,CASTNPGQGPNEQFF,TRBV7-3,TRBJ2-1,.,TRBD1
TGTGCCATCAGTGGGGGCATCCAGTCGAACACTGAAGCTTTCTTT,CAISGGIQSNTEAFF,TRBV10-3,TRBJ1-1,.,.
TGTGCCAGCAGTTACTCATTGAACACTGAAGCTTTCTTT,CASSYSLNTEAFF,TRBV6-6,TRBJ1-1,.,.
TGTGCCAGTAGTGGGTCGGCCCCGGAGACCCAGTACTTC,CASSGSAPETQYF,TRBV19,TRBJ2-5,.,.
TGTGCCAGCAGCGTAGCCGGGGGGGCCCCTAGCACAGATACGCAGTATTTT,CASSVAGGAPSTDTQYF,TRBV9,TRBJ2-3,.,TRBD2